The next 20 T cell receptor beta chains were all read from a single sample in a study of identical twins. Each CDR3 protein is one row after TCRdb ran MiXCR on the 5' RACE reads. The sample holds about 470,000 distinct CDR3 sequences, about 24% seen once. These records were also assigned to another study, of T cells expressing NK-cell markers.

Input material: CD4+ T cells sorted from blood. The receptor set was obtained from a woman aged 18-35 years in good health.

This clonotype was seen a handful of times. The chain recombines TRBV7-9 with TRBJ1-1, with unresolved D. V lost 4 bases and J lost 1, with 13 bases in between. The CDR3 covers 15 residues. Looked up from germline, CDR1 is SEHNR and CDR2 is FQNEAQ (reference sequence). The chain's CDR3 is CASSSSTLGNTEAFF. In DNA form, the CDR3 reads TGTGCCAGCAGCTCGTCAACGCTGGGGAACACTGAAGCTTTCTTT.

This clonotype was recorded once. The V call is TRBV6-1, the J call TRBJ1-2; the D gene is possibly TRBD1 (5 bases). Trimming shortened V by 3 bases and J by 2 bases, and 13 bases separated the two germline ends. This CDR3 spans 15 amino acids. The germline V gene has CDR1 MNHNS and CDR2 SASEGT. CDR3 nucleotide sequence: TGTGCCAGCAGTGAGGCTGCGGGGCGCAACTATGGCTACACCTTC. It translates to CASSEAAGRNYGYTF.

Note on this clonotype: A read error may produce the germline difference seen at one junction end. The chain employs TRBV12-3 or TRBV12-4 and TRBJ2-7; TRBD2 matches at 9 bases. The CDR3 extends over 14 amino acids. The CDR3 region is CASRLAGAEYEQYF. The CDR3 coding sequence is TGTGCCAGCAGGTTAGCGGGAGCAGAATACGAGCAGTACTTC.

This clonotype was seen a handful of times. The chain carries TRBV7-9 and TRBJ1-6, with 7 bases matching TRBD1. CDR3 size: 15 residues. The J segment lost 4 bases and the V segment lost 6 bases, leaving 6 bases of the junction unmatched. Germline assignment: CDR1 SEHNR and CDR2 FQNEAQ (reference sequence). DNA for the CDR3: TGTGCCAGCAGGGACGGGACAGCTTATAATTCACCCCTCCACTTT. Its protein is CASRDGTAYNSPLHF.

This clonotype was counted ten times or more. This chain links TRBV15 with TRBJ2-7, with D possibly TRBD2 on 6 matching bases. V dropped 2 bases and J dropped 0 bases, with 11 bases sitting between them. Germline CDR1 reads LNHNV; CDR2 reads YYDKDF (reference sequence). This CDR3 has 15 residues. CDR3 nucleotides: TGTGCCACCAGCAGAACTAGCCACAGCTCCTACGAGCAGTACTTC. Translating it yields CATSRTSHSSYEQYF. Based on the CDR3 plus reference TRBV15 and TRBJ2-7, the full variable domain is DAMVIQNPRYQVTQFGKPVTLSCSQTLNHNVMYWYQQKSSQAPKLLFHYYDKDFNNEADTPDNFQSRRPNTSFCFLDIRSPGLGDTAMYLCATSRTSHSSYEQYFGPGTRLTVT.

The V call is TRBV20-1, the J call TRBJ2-1, with 15 bases fitting TRBD2. V lost 5 bases to trimming and J lost 4 bases; unmatched junction nucleotides: 12. This CDR3 comprises 18 residues. Germline values: CDR1 DFQATT, CDR2 SNEGSKA (reference sequence). The CDR3 DNA reads TGCAGTGCTCCTCCTCGGACTAGCGGGGGGGCAAGGTACAATGAGCAGTTCTTC. Translated, it gives CSAPPRTSGGARYNEQFF.

The chain couples TRBV5-1 to TRBJ1-1, with D possibly being TRBD1 (5 bases). CDR3 length: 17 amino acids. Germline values: CDR1 SGHRS, CDR2 YFSETQ. Between the trimmed V and J ends, which lost 0 bases and 0 bases, there was a span of 15 bases. The CDR3 DNA follows: TGCGCCAGCAGCTTGGTTCAGGGTACGTGGGTGAACACTGAAGCTTTCTTT. Translated: CASSLVQGTWVNTEAFF.

The chain is built from TRBV10-3 and TRBJ2-5, with D uncertain. Germline CDR1 is ENHRY and CDR2 is SYGVKD. V was shortened by 9 bases and J by 5 bases, with 10 bases between the two germline ends. The CDR3 sequence is 11 residues long. CDR3: CAIRSTETQYF. CDR3 in DNA: TGTGCCATTAGGAGTACGGAGACCCAGTACTTC.

This clonotype was counted only a few times. The gene calls are TRBV5-1 and TRBJ2-5; D is undetermined. Germline lookup yields CDR1 SGHRS and CDR2 YFSETQ. V lost 7 bases to trimming and J lost 5 bases, with 15 bases between them. The CDR3 loop spans 13 amino acids. CDR3 nucleotides: TGCGCCAGCCAAGGATCGCTATGGGAGACCCAGTACTTC. It codes for CASQGSLWETQYF.

The rearrangement links TRBV5-1 to TRBJ1-1; D is perhaps TRBD1 (5 bases). V lost 4 bases to trimming and J lost 2 bases, with 12 bases between them. Germline CDR1 is SGHRS and CDR2 is YFSETQ. This CDR3 is 14 amino acids long. This chain's CDR3 is CASSLSTGNTEAFF. The CDR3 DNA follows: TGCGCCAGCAGCCTATCCACAGGAAACACTGAAGCTTTCTTT.

The CDR3 sequence: CASSLTGVYEQYF. The CDR3 bases are TGTGCCAGCAGTCTGACCGGGGTCTACGAGCAGTACTTC. The chain is built from TRBV12-3 or TRBV12-4 and TRBJ2-7; maybe TRBD2 (5 bases). The CDR3 totals 13 residues. Trimming cost V 5 bases and J 3 bases, with 11 bases left between them.

The rearrangement links TRBV12-3 or TRBV12-4 to TRBJ1-2, with 9 bases that match TRBD1. There are 15 residues in the CDR3. Trimming took 5 bases from V and 3 from J; bases not matched to a gene: 7. The CDR3 nucleotides read TGTGCCAGCAGTAGGACAGGGGAGTTATACTATGGCTACACCTTC. Its protein is CASSRTGELYYGYTF.

This clonotype was detected only a few times. The chain carries TRBV20-1 and TRBJ2-3; no firm D call. Per germline, CDR1 DFQATT and CDR2 SNEGSKA (reference sequence). The V gene lost 1 base and the J gene lost 9 bases, with 11 bases spanning the gap. The CDR3 has 12 residues. The CDR3 DNA reads TGCAGTGCTAGAGTTGGCGTCGAAACGCAGTATTTT. It yields the protein CSARVGVETQYF.

The chain has TRBV7-6 and TRBJ2-7; TRBD2 might be the D (7 bases). The CDR3 runs 17 residues. Trimming cost V 0 bases and J 3 bases, with 18 bases left between them. Germline V gene lookup returns CDR1 SGHVS and CDR2 FNYEAQ. CDR3 sequence (DNA): TGTGCCAGCAGCTTAGCGGGGGGGGGCGGAGACGGCTACGAGCAGTACTTC. Translating gives CASSLAGGGGDGYEQYF. Full variable domain (rest looked up from reference TRBV7-6 and TRBJ2-7): GAGVSQSPRYKVTKRGQDVALRCDPISGHVSLYWYRQALGQGPEFLTYFNYEAQQDKSGLPNDRFSAERPEGSISTLTIQRTEQRDSAMYRCASSLAGGGGDGYEQYFGPGTRLTVT.

The chain recombines TRBV20-1 with TRBJ2-1; D gene uncertain. This CDR3 spans 13 amino acids. V lost 3 bases to trimming and J lost 4 bases, with 10 bases between them. The germline gives CDR1 DFQATT, CDR2 SNEGSKA (reference sequence). The CDR3 nucleotides are TGCAGTGCTAGGGACGGTTCTTACAATGAGCAGTTCTTC. Translated, it gives CSARDGSYNEQFF.

The chain links TRBV7-2 to TRBJ2-7; TRBD2 might be the D (5 bases). Germline V gene lookup returns CDR1 SGHTA and CDR2 FQGNSA. Trimming took 3 bases from V and 5 from J, leaving 11 bases between them. This CDR3 region has 13 residues. CDR3 in amino acids: CASSFSTGDEQYF. As DNA, the CDR3 is TGTGCCAGCAGCTTTTCCACCGGGGACGAGCAGTACTTC.

The sample holds a few counts of this clonotype. V and J are TRBV3-1 and TRBJ2-2; perhaps TRBD1 as D (5 bases). Germline values: CDR1 LGHDT, CDR2 YNNKEL (reference sequence). The CDR3 is 15 amino acids. Trimming shortened V by 0 bases and J by 1 base, and 6 bases separated the two germline ends. The CDR3 DNA follows: TGTGCCAGCAGCCAAGAAGGACAGAACACCGGGGAGCTGTTTTTT. Translated: CASSQEGQNTGELFF. Full variable domain (missing parts from reference TRBV3-1 and TRBJ2-2): DTAVSQTPKYLVTQMGNDKSIKCEQNLGHDTMYWYKQDSKKFLKIMFSYNNKELIINETVPNRFSPKSPDKAHLNLHINSLELGDSAVYFCASSQEGQNTGELFFGEGSRLTVL.

This clonotype was recorded many times. J is TRBJ1-5 and V is TRBV10-1, with D unclear. CDR3 length equals 13 residues. The V gene lost 3 bases and the J gene lost 1 base, with 4 bases spanning the gap. Germline values: CDR1 WNHNN, CDR2 SYGVQD (reference sequence). This CDR3 is CASSDRSNQPQHF. In nucleotides, the CDR3 is TGCGCCAGCAGTGACAGAAGCAATCAGCCCCAGCATTTT.

This clonotype was counted between two and nine times. A junction boundary mismatches the germline segment, possibly from a read error. The chain is built from TRBV3-1 and TRBJ2-1, with 7 bases aligning to TRBD1. From germline, CDR1 is LGHDT and CDR2 YNNKEL (reference sequence). The CDR3 extends over 12 amino acids. CDR3 nucleotides: TGTGCCAGCAGCCCCCGGACAGGAAAAGCAATCTTC. Translating it yields CASSPRTGKAIF.

The rearrangement uses TRBV28 and TRBJ2-7; D is uncertain. V lost 4 bases, J lost 3 bases, and 10 bases lay in between. The CDR3 spans 13 residues. Germline values: CDR1 MDHEN, CDR2 SYDVKM. The CDR3 loop is CASSSTLNYEQYF. The CDR3 region has the DNA TGTGCCAGCAGTTCCACCTTGAACTACGAGCAGTACTTC. The variable domain in full, completed from reference TRBV28 and TRBJ2-7, reads DVKVTQSSRYLVKRTGEKVFLECVQDMDHENMFWYRQDPGLGLRLIYFSYDVKMKEKGDIPEGYSVSREKKERFSLILESASTNQTSMYLCASSSTLNYEQYFGPGTRLTVT.